The present entry profiles one T cell receptor beta chain with its context. The sample comes from a study of regulatory T cells in long-lasting Graves disease. Time point given: newly diagnosed GD, antithyroid drugs for less than 3 months. The authors made the TCR library using RNA they extracted from PBMCs. From germline, CDR1 is SGHKS and CDR2 YYEKEE (reference sequence). With 0 bases removed from V and 3 bases from J, the gap between germline ends came to 12 bases. CDR3 size: 15 residues. Arm-PCR of CDR3 regions and iRepertoire HTBI primers were the basis on which TCR beta libraries were built. TCRdb re-derived calls from the multiplex PCR reads in MiXCR, one entry per CDR3 protein. The sample has under 700,000 distinct CDR3 sequences; around 15% are singletons. The same sample was also studied in work on T cells in Graves' hyperthyroidism and ophthalmopathy. That paper notes: The HTBI primer set drove a first-round RT-PCR of the TCR CDR3.

Sequences were derived from peripheral blood mononuclear cells (PBMCs), sampled at new diagnosis, from a patient treated with antithyroid drugs. The origin of this receptor is a woman aged 40-65 years with Graves disease. J is TRBJ1-1 and V is TRBV5-5, with no clear D. As DNA, the CDR3 is TGTGCCAGCAGCTTGGGCGGGAGGTACGACACTGAAGCTTTCTTT. Protein: CASSLGGRYDTEAFF.